This entry lists 6 T cell receptor beta chains sequenced from one sample in a study of radiation and T cells in renal cell carcinoma. Assay used: immunoSEQ multiplex PCR; TCRdb lists only in-frame clones, some missing. The table lists around 10,000 clones, almost 65% of them singletons, with about a sixth in the top ten. Regarding treatment: 15 Gy SBRT to primary tumor, nephrectomy 4 weeks later. The specimen was tumor tissue, collected from a patient whose treatment included radiotherapy and nephrectomy. The receptors derive from a woman in her forties or fifties with renal cell carcinoma.

The chain uses TRBV29-1 and TRBJ1-2; possibly TRBD1 for D (6 bases). Germline V CDR1 and CDR2: SQVTM, ANQGSEA. V shed 6 bases and J shed 6 bases, with 14 bases lying between them. The length of the CDR3 is 12 residues. The DNA for the CDR3 is TGCAGCGTATCCAACGGGGGCAATGGCTACACCTTC. It translates to CSVSNGGNGYTF.

This rearrangement joins TRBV19 to TRBJ1-4; maybe TRBD1 (6 bases). V was cut by 6 bases and J by 6 bases, with 17 bases left in between. The CDR3 has 15 residues. Germline values: CDR1 LNHDA, CDR2 SQIVND (reference sequence). CDR3 bases: TGTGCCAGTAGCCCCGGGGGGCTGGTTGATGAAAAACTGTTTTTT. Protein product: CASSPGGLVDEKLFF.

The chain couples TRBV19 to TRBJ1-2; D may be TRBD1 (5 bases). This CDR3 region has 14 residues. Trimming cost V 1 base and J 5 bases, with 11 bases left between them. Germline V lookup: CDR1 LNHDA, CDR2 SQIVND (reference sequence). The CDR3 reads CASSIGDGKYGYTF. The CDR3 DNA is TGTGCCAGTAGTATAGGGGACGGAAAATATGGCTACACCTTC.

In nucleotides, the CDR3 is TGTGCCATCAGTGAAGGGGGGGCAGTAGATACGCAGTATTTT. Translating it yields CAISEGGAVDTQYF. The rearrangement joins TRBV10-3 to TRBJ2-3, with D tentatively TRBD2 (7 bases). The germline V gene encodes CDR1 ENHRY and CDR2 SYGVKD. V was cut by 3 bases and J by 5 bases, with 12 bases left in between. The CDR3 sequence is 14 residues long.

The chain uses TRBV7-2 and TRBJ1-1, with 8 nucleotides matching TRBD1. Germline CDR1 is SGHTA and CDR2 is FQGNSA. Unmatched junction bases numbered 2, after V lost 3 bases and J lost 2 bases. The CDR3 sequence is 14 residues long. CDR3 bases: TGTGCCAGCAGCTTCGACAGGGGAAACACTGAAGCTTTCTTT. Amino acid sequence: CASSFDRGNTEAFF.

This clone was observed a single time. V is TRBV6-5 and J is TRBJ1-6, with D possibly TRBD1 on 6 matching bases. The germline CDR1 and CDR2 sequences are MNHEY and SVGAGI. V dropped 1 base and J dropped 9 bases, with 13 bases sitting between them. This CDR3 contains 15 residues. DNA of the CDR3: TGTGCCAGCAGTTACTTACAGGGTGGTAGTTCACCCCTCCACTTT. Translated, it gives CASSYLQGGSSPLHF.